This record concerns one T cell receptor (beta chain) sequence. Libraries were prepared by immunoSEQ multiplex PCR; TCRdb keeps only in-frame clonotypes and omits some of them. Its table lists approximately 190,000 clones. This sample stems from a study of control samples from healthy donors and cancer patients. The CDR3 has 15 residues. Germline-derived CDR1 and CDR2 are MGHRA and YSYEKL. Trimming shortened V by 3 bases and J by 5 bases, and 14 bases separated the two germline ends. The TCR comes from a woman between 25 and 40 years old in good health. Sequencing was carried out using blood. The chain couples TRBV4-1 to TRBJ1-5; TRBD1 is a possible D gene (6 bases). The CDR3 DNA reads TGCGCCAGCAGCCACCTGACAGGAGGGCATCAGCCCCAGCATTTT. Translated: CASSHLTGGHQPQHF.